The entry below describes one T cell receptor beta chain. Its antigen is not known. Primers included in the PCR were 60 Vbeta and 13 Jbeta primers. Produced via immunoSEQ multiplex PCR; TCRdb's table is partial and in-frame only. The sample carries about 95,000 clones, around 81% recorded once. Donors counted as nominally healthy when sampled, yet unrecorded immune exposures were likely. These data are taken from a study of cytomegalovirus exposure and HLA in healthy donors. About the study: In a previous analysis, some 120 million unique TCR beta sequences were found from 150 million to 200 million T cells. Regarding the study as a whole: Among TCR sequences, most were rare, though some public TCRs appeared in many donors. Previous analysis showed most TCR beta V segments were productive about 90% or about 30% of the time.

CDR3 length: 14 amino acids. Germline CDR1 MDHEN, CDR2 SYDVKM. Trimming at V came to 7 bases and at J to 5 bases, leaving 10 bases not matched to a gene. The gene calls are TRBV28 and TRBJ1-2, with 7 bases identical to TRBD1. The sequenced sample was PBMCs. This TCR derives from a woman aged 70-85 years in good health and CMV-seropositive. The CDR3 DNA reads TGTGCCAGCAAACTAGGGACAGTAAATTATGGCTACACCTTC. It encodes CASKLGTVNYGYTF.